The rows below give T cell receptor beta chains drawn from one sample of a study of human T cells and chemical hapten exposure. MiXCR, applied by TCRdb to the RACE reads, yields one record per CDR3 protein. The repertoire holds about 360,000 distinct CDR3 sequences, with approximately 5.1% as singletons. The material was whole blood, obtained in connection with sensitization to the hapten diphenylcyclopropenone (DPC). These receptor sequences come from a woman aged 50 to 60 with alopecia areata. Some clones in this sample may be carry-over from other donors' samples. The CDR3 runs from the conserved cysteine through the conserved F or W. Each record gives: J gene, clone size, D gene, V gene, CDR3 protein, CDR3 DNA. A D gene is named only where the DNA matches it firmly. Not every row has a clone size; where given, it reads once, few, many or a size class.

>TRBJ1-5|few|NA|TRBV20-1
CSARRGLTGNQPQHF
TGCAGTGCTAGACGGGGCCTGACAGGCAATCAGCCCCAGCATTTT
>TRBJ1-3|few|NA|TRBV6-6
CASRRRGGAISGNTIYF
TGTGCCAGCAGGCGCCGGGGAGGGGCGATCTCTGGAAACACCATATATTTT
>TRBJ2-7|many|TRBD1|TRBV5-1
CASSLRQGAVSEQYF
TGCGCCAGCAGCTTACGACAGGGAGCGGTTTCGGAGCAGTACTTC
>TRBJ2-1|few|TRBD2|TRBV19
CASTSGSGGNEQFF
TGTGCCAGTACCTCGGGTAGCGGGGGCAATGAGCAGTTCTTC
>TRBJ2-1|NA|TRBD1|TRBV7-6
CASSFSQGNPYNEQFF
TGTGCCAGCAGCTTCTCACAGGGGAATCCCTACAATGAGCAGTTCTTC
>TRBJ1-4|many|NA|TRBV13
CASSYSQGGAKLFF
TGTGCCAGCAGCTACTCTCAAGGGGGGGCAAAACTGTTTTTT
>TRBJ1-3|NA|NA|TRBV21-1
CASITQGLSGNTIYF
TGTGCCAGCATTACACAGGGCCTCTCTGGAAACACCATATATTTT
>TRBJ1-1|NA|NA|TRBV6-5
CATMFNLEAFF
TGTGCCACCATGTTTAACCTTGAAGCTTTCTTT
>TRBJ1-1|many|NA|TRBV11-1
CASSLAEGPGTEAFF
TGTGCCAGCAGCTTAGCAGAGGGCCCGGGCACTGAAGCTTTCTTT
>TRBJ2-7|once|TRBD1|TRBV20-1
CSVEDRGGPYEQYF
TGCAGTGTTGAGGACAGGGGGGGACCCTACGAGCAGTACTTC
>TRBJ1-2|NA|TRBD1|TRBV9
CASSPTGAMGSDNYGYTF
TGTGCCAGCAGTCCGACAGGGGCGATGGGGAGCGATAACTATGGCTACACCTTC
>TRBJ2-3|many|NA|TRBV6-5
CASSYLGGTSTDTQYF
TGTGCCAGCAGTTACTTAGGGGGGACTAGCACAGATACGCAGTATTTT